This T cell receptor (beta chain) was found in a study of T cells in Graves' hyperthyroidism and ophthalmopathy. Each patient was aged 18 to 65 and had newly diagnosed hyperthyroidism of under 2 months' duration. The PBMCs studied were ones that came from 10 ml fresh peripheral blood. Amplification targeted TCR beta CDR3 regions from RNA transcripts. HTBI primers drove first-round RT-PCR of the TCR CDR3. TCRdb used MiXCR to reprocess the multiplex PCR reads, holding one entry per CDR3 protein. The sample has a few hundred thousand distinct CDR3 sequences, about 15% seen once. Trimming left V 3 bases short and J 3 bases short, with 11 bases between. Germline assignment: CDR1 SGHVS and CDR2 FNYEAQ. The CDR3 is made up of 15 amino acids. Points on this clonotype: Its antigen is undetermined.

Study-wide results and limits: Most clonotypes that expanded in the thyroid above 0.001 also showed up in blood.

V usage is TRBV7-6 and J usage is TRBJ2-2; TRBD2 might be the D (6 bases). Specimen: blood. The receptor was isolated from a woman in her thirties with Graves' hyperthyroidism. The CDR3 loop is CASSFGSSDTGELFF. Written as DNA, the CDR3 is TGTGCCAGCAGCTTCGGGAGTTCGGACACCGGGGAGCTGTTTTTT.